These T cell receptor beta chains were read from a single sample in a study of metastatic and nonmetastatic thyroid tumors. TCRdb re-called the PCR reads with MiXCR. Of tens of thousands of clones in the sample, approximately 22% were seen once. Sequenced: blood. The receptors were sampled from a female donor with papillary thyroid cancer or a benign thyroid nodule (not recorded which). Some clones in this sample may be carry-over from other donors' samples. Each CDR3 is given with its conserved first and last residue. A D gene is named only where the DNA matches it firmly. Clone size is given for some rows only: seen once, a few or many times, or a class if the clone is expanded.

d_gene: TRBD1
abundance: few
j_gene: TRBJ2-7
v_gene: TRBV20-1
CDR3aa: CSASQGANGEQYF
CDR3nt: TGCAGTGCTAGTCAGGGGGCGAATGGGGAGCAGTACTTC

d_gene: NA
abundance: NA
j_gene: TRBJ2-1
v_gene: TRBV15
CDR3aa: CATSRGGQNSYNEQFF
CDR3nt: TGTGCCACCAGCAGAGGAGGACAGAACTCCTACAATGAGCAGTTCTTC

d_gene: TRBD1
abundance: NA
j_gene: TRBJ2-3
v_gene: TRBV6-7
CDR3aa: CASSPRDREDTDTQYF
CDR3nt: TGTGCCAGCAGTCCCCGGGACAGGGAAGACACAGATACGCAGTATTTT

d_gene: NA
abundance: many
j_gene: TRBJ2-4
v_gene: TRBV2
CDR3aa: CASRFPEGLHEKNIQYF
CDR3nt: TGTGCCAGCAGATTCCCAGAGGGACTCCATGAAAAAAACATTCAGTACTTC

d_gene: NA
abundance: medium-sized
j_gene: TRBJ2-3
v_gene: TRBV6-2/TRBV6-3
CDR3aa: CASSNTKLAADTQYF
CDR3nt: TGTGCCAGCAGCAACACCAAACTAGCAGCGGATACGCAGTATTTT

d_gene: NA
abundance: many
j_gene: TRBJ1-5
v_gene: TRBV14
CDR3aa: CASSQRDVRNNQPQHF
CDR3nt: TGTGCCAGCAGCCAGAGGGACGTAAGAAACAATCAGCCCCAGCATTTT

d_gene: TRBD1
abundance: NA
j_gene: TRBJ1-6
v_gene: TRBV28
CDR3aa: CASRRDRGHWNSPLHF
CDR3nt: TGTGCCAGCAGAAGAGACAGGGGGCATTGGAATTCACCCCTCCACTTT

d_gene: NA
abundance: few
j_gene: TRBJ2-1
v_gene: TRBV12-3/TRBV12-4
CDR3aa: CASSLVVLALDEQFF
CDR3nt: TGTGCCAGCAGTTTAGTTGTACTAGCTCTTGATGAGCAGTTCTTC

d_gene: TRBD1
abundance: many
j_gene: TRBJ2-1
v_gene: TRBV20-1
CDR3aa: CSAREGQGFGDSYNEQFF
CDR3nt: TGCAGTGCTAGAGAGGGACAGGGGTTTGGGGACTCCTACAATGAGCAGTTCTTC

d_gene: TRBD2
abundance: NA
j_gene: TRBJ2-3
v_gene: TRBV6-2/TRBV6-3
CDR3aa: CASTSFLAGGDTQYF
CDR3nt: TGTGCCAGCACCTCCTTCCTAGCGGGGGGAGATACGCAGTATTTT

d_gene: NA
abundance: NA
j_gene: TRBJ1-6
v_gene: TRBV3-1
CDR3aa: CASSQGNSPLHF
CDR3nt: TGTGCCAGCAGCCAAGGAAATTCACCCCTCCACTTT

d_gene: NA
abundance: many
j_gene: TRBJ2-4
v_gene: TRBV14
CDR3aa: CASSRGQGGDIQYF
CDR3nt: TGTGCCAGCAGCCGCGGACAGGGAGGGGACATTCAGTACTTC

d_gene: NA
abundance: NA
j_gene: TRBJ2-5
v_gene: TRBV7-6
CDR3aa: CASSLVAGGAPGTQYF
CDR3nt: TGTGCCAGCAGCTTAGTGGCTGGCGGCGCGCCAGGGACCCAGTACTTC

d_gene: TRBD1
abundance: many
j_gene: TRBJ2-1
v_gene: TRBV4-1
CDR3aa: CASSQGQGAYNEQFF
CDR3nt: TGCGCCAGCAGCCAAGGCCAGGGGGCATACAATGAGCAGTTCTTC

d_gene: NA
abundance: many
j_gene: TRBJ2-5
v_gene: TRBV10-3
CDR3aa: CAISEGQETQYF
CDR3nt: TGTGCCATCAGTGAGGGTCAAGAGACCCAGTACTTC

d_gene: NA
abundance: many
j_gene: TRBJ2-1
v_gene: TRBV6-1
CDR3aa: CASRTQLFGFF
CDR3nt: TGTGCCAGCAGGACACAACTGTTCGGGTTCTTC

d_gene: TRBD1
abundance: NA
j_gene: TRBJ1-5
v_gene: TRBV15
CDR3aa: CATSRGQGVQPQHF
CDR3nt: TGTGCCACCAGCAGAGGACAGGGGGTACAGCCCCAGCATTTT

d_gene: NA
abundance: few
j_gene: TRBJ2-7
v_gene: TRBV6-1
CDR3aa: CASSPRGVHEQYF
CDR3nt: TGTGCCAGCAGTCCTAGAGGGGTTCACGAGCAGTACTTC

d_gene: TRBD1
abundance: few
j_gene: TRBJ2-7
v_gene: TRBV27
CDR3aa: CASTNRGEKYF
CDR3nt: TGTGCCAGCACCAACAGGGGCGAGAAGTACTTC

d_gene: TRBD2
abundance: many
j_gene: TRBJ2-3
v_gene: TRBV3-1
CDR3aa: CASSQIAGGPKDTQYF
CDR3nt: TGTGCCAGCAGCCAAATAGCGGGGGGGCCCAAAGATACGCAGTATTTT

d_gene: NA
abundance: few
j_gene: TRBJ2-3
v_gene: TRBV6-6
CDR3aa: CASSYGGAPSTDTQYF
CDR3nt: TGTGCCAGCAGTTACGGTGGGGCTCCTAGCACAGATACGCAGTATTTT

d_gene: NA
abundance: many
j_gene: TRBJ2-7
v_gene: TRBV9
CDR3aa: CASSKAGSYEQYF
CDR3nt: TGTGCCAGCAGCAAGGCCGGCTCCTACGAGCAGTACTTC

d_gene: NA
abundance: NA
j_gene: TRBJ2-2
v_gene: TRBV12-3/TRBV12-4
CDR3aa: CAIQVTSRGELFF
CDR3nt: TGTGCCATCCAGGTGACCTCGCGCGGGGAGCTGTTTTTT

d_gene: NA
abundance: many
j_gene: TRBJ2-1
v_gene: TRBV4-2
CDR3aa: CASSQLGIAGNEQFF
CDR3nt: TGTGCCAGCAGCCAATTAGGGATAGCAGGCAATGAGCAGTTCTTC

d_gene: TRBD1
abundance: many
j_gene: TRBJ2-2
v_gene: TRBV9
CDR3aa: CASSVGTGGYTGELFF
CDR3nt: TGTGCCAGCAGCGTAGGGACAGGGGGGTACACCGGGGAGCTGTTTTTT

d_gene: NA
abundance: many
j_gene: TRBJ2-5
v_gene: TRBV11-3
CDR3aa: CASSINQREVQYF
CDR3nt: TGTGCCAGCAGCATCAACCAACGGGAAGTCCAGTACTTC

d_gene: NA
abundance: few
j_gene: TRBJ2-1
v_gene: TRBV6-1
CDR3aa: CAAGAALPPNEQFF
CDR3nt: TGTGCCGCCGGGGCGGCGCTACCACCCAATGAGCAGTTCTTC

d_gene: TRBD2
abundance: many
j_gene: TRBJ2-5
v_gene: TRBV6-2/TRBV6-3
CDR3aa: CASSYGFSGGGQETQYF
CDR3nt: TGTGCCAGCAGTTACGGGTTTAGTGGGGGGGGGCAAGAGACCCAGTACTTC

d_gene: NA
abundance: few
j_gene: TRBJ1-1
v_gene: TRBV6-1
CDR3aa: CASNMNTEAFF
CDR3nt: TGTGCCAGCAACATGAACACTGAAGCTTTCTTT

d_gene: NA
abundance: many
j_gene: TRBJ1-2
v_gene: TRBV7-2
CDR3aa: CASSSGGGQGYTF
CDR3nt: TGTGCCAGCAGCTCGGGGGGTGGTCAGGGCTACACCTTC

d_gene: TRBD1
abundance: NA
j_gene: TRBJ2-3
v_gene: TRBV6-1
CDR3aa: CASSRIQGGTDTQYF
CDR3nt: TGTGCCAGCAGCCGAATACAGGGGGGAACAGATACGCAGTATTTT

d_gene: TRBD2
abundance: NA
j_gene: TRBJ2-3
v_gene: TRBV19
CDR3aa: CASSTSGGGTDTQYF
CDR3nt: TGTGCCAGTAGTACTTCCGGGGGGGGCACAGATACGCAGTATTTT

d_gene: TRBD1
abundance: few
j_gene: TRBJ1-5
v_gene: TRBV6-1
CDR3aa: CASETGANQPQHF
CDR3nt: TGTGCCAGCGAGACAGGGGCTAATCAGCCCCAGCATTTT

d_gene: NA
abundance: many
j_gene: TRBJ1-1
v_gene: TRBV24-1
CDR3aa: CATSDQTGRRAFF
CDR3nt: TGTGCCACCAGTGATCAAACAGGGAGAAGAGCTTTCTTT

d_gene: NA
abundance: NA
j_gene: TRBJ1-2
v_gene: TRBV11-2
CDR3aa: CASSLSKGANYGYTF
CDR3nt: TGTGCCAGCAGCTTATCTAAGGGGGCTAACTATGGCTACACCTTC

d_gene: NA
abundance: NA
j_gene: TRBJ1-2
v_gene: TRBV4-3
CDR3aa: CASSQDLDRSFGYTF
CDR3nt: TGCGCCAGCAGCCAAGATCTCGACAGGTCGTTTGGCTACACCTTC

d_gene: NA
abundance: many
j_gene: TRBJ1-3
v_gene: TRBV4-1
CDR3aa: CASSQVFGNTIYF
CDR3nt: TGCGCCAGCAGCCAAGTCTTTGGAAACACCATATATTTT

d_gene: NA
abundance: NA
j_gene: TRBJ1-2
v_gene: TRBV11-2
CDR3aa: CASSPQNPGPASGYTF
CDR3nt: TGTGCCAGCAGCCCCCAGAACCCGGGCCCCGCTTCGGGCTACACCTTC

d_gene: NA
abundance: few
j_gene: TRBJ2-1
v_gene: TRBV20-1
CDR3aa: CSARESSGSYNEQFF
CDR3nt: TGCAGTGCTAGAGAGAGTAGCGGCAGCTACAATGAGCAGTTCTTC

d_gene: NA
abundance: NA
j_gene: TRBJ2-7
v_gene: TRBV6-1
CDR3aa: CASSEEDGGACEQYF
CDR3nt: TGTGCCAGCAGTGAAGAAGATGGGGGGGCCTGCGAGCAGTACTTC

d_gene: NA
abundance: many
j_gene: TRBJ2-7
v_gene: TRBV3-1
CDR3aa: CASSQVGGASSYEQYF
CDR3nt: TGTGCCAGCAGCCAAGTAGGGGGGGCCAGCTCCTACGAGCAGTACTTC

d_gene: TRBD1
abundance: NA
j_gene: TRBJ2-1
v_gene: TRBV20-1
CDR3aa: CSVRDSNEQFF
CDR3nt: TGCAGTGTCCGGGACAGCAATGAGCAGTTCTTC

d_gene: TRBD2
abundance: many
j_gene: TRBJ2-5
v_gene: TRBV28
CDR3aa: CASTRSGSRQETQYF
CDR3nt: TGTGCCAGCACTCGGAGCGGGAGTCGTCAAGAGACCCAGTACTTC